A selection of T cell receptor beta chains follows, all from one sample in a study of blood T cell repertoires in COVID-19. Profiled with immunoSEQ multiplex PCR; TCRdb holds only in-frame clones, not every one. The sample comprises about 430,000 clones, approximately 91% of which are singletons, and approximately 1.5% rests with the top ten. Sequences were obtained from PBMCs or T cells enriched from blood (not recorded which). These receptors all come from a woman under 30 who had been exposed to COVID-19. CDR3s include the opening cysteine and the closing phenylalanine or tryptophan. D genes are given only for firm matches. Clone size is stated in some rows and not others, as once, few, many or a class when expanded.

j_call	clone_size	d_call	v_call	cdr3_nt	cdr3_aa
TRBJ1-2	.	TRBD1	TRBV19	TGTGCCAGTAGTATGGGACAGGGAGACAGCTACACCTTC	CASSMGQGDSYTF
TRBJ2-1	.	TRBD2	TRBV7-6	TGTGCCAGCAGCCTACGGGCTAGCGGGGGGGCTTACTCCTACAATGAGCAGTTCTTC	CASSLRASGGAYSYNEQFF
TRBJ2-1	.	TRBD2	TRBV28	TGTGCCAGCAGTTGGACTAGCGGGAGTTTTGTTGAGCAGTTCTTC	CASSWTSGSFVEQFF
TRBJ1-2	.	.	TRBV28	TGTGCCAGCAGACAACAGGGTGATGCTCGGATTGGCTACACCTTC	CASRQQGDARIGYTF
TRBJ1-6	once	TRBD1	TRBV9	TGTGCCAGCAGCGCCGAGGACAGGGCCAGGACCACCCTCCACTTT	CASSAEDRARTTLHF
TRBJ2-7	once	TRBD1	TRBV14	TGTGCCAGCAGCCGAAAGGCACAGGGGGCTTGGGAGCAGTACTTC	CASSRKAQGAWEQYF
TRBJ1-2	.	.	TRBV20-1	TGCAGTGCTAGTCGGGGAAACTATGGCTACACCTTC	CSASRGNYGYTF
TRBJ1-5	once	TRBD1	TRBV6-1	TGTGCCAGCAGTGATGGGACAGGGTATCGGCCCCAGCATTTT	CASSDGTGYRPQHF
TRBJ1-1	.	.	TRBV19	TGTGCCAGTTGTTCCCCCAGGGGAGCGAACACTGAAGCTTTCTTT	CASCSPRGANTEAFF
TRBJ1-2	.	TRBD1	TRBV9	TGTGCCAGCAGCTCCGGACAGGGCTTCGACTATGGCTACACCTTC	CASSSGQGFDYGYTF
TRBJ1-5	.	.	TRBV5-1	TGCGCCAGCAGCTTGGGAACTTATAGCAATCAGCCCCAGCATTTT	CASSLGTYSNQPQHF
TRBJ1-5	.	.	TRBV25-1	TGTGCCAGCAGTGTAGCGGGAGAAGGCAATCAGCCCCAGCATTTT	CASSVAGEGNQPQHF
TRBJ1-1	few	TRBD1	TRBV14	TGTGCCAGCAGCCTCGGACAGGGTGTAGGCACTGAAGCTTTCTTT	CASSLGQGVGTEAFF